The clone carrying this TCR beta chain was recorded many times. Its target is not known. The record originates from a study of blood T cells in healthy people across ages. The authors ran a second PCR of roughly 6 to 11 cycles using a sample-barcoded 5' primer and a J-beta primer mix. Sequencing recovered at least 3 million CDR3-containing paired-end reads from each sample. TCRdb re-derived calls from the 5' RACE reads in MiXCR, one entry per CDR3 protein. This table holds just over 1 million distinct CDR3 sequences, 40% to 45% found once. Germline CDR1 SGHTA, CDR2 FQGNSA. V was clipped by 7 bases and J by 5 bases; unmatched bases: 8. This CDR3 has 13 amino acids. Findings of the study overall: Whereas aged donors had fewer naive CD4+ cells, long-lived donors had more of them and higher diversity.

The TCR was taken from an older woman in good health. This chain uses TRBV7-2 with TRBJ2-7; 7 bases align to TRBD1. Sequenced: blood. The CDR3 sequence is CASTNRGRNEQYF. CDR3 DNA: TGTGCCAGCACCAACAGGGGTCGAAACGAGCAGTACTTC.